Listed below are T cell receptor beta chains from one sample, sequenced in a study of blood T cell repertoires in COVID-19. Method: immunoSEQ multiplex PCR; TCRdb's copy keeps in-frame clones and lacks some. The sample holds around 220,000 clones; about 88% are singletons and the top ten take 1.9%. Sequenced: peripheral blood. Source of these receptors: a man in his forties or fifties with active or convalescent COVID-19. Both conserved end residues are part of each CDR3. D genes are given only for firm matches. Size values are once, few and many counts, or a class for expanded clones, and some rows have none.

j_call,v_call,d_call,clone_size,cdr3_nt,cdr3_aa
TRBJ2-7,TRBV7-3,.,.,TGTGCCAGCAGCTTGGAGGGGAGGGAGCAGTACTTC,CASSLEGREQYF
TRBJ2-7,TRBV7-9,.,once,TGTGCCAGCAGCATGAACAGGGTCGATCAATACGAGCAGTACTTC,CASSMNRVDQYEQYF
TRBJ2-1,TRBV28,TRBD2,.,TGTGCCAGCAGTCCGCGGGGACTAGACTCCTACAATGAGCAGTTCTTC,CASSPRGLDSYNEQFF
TRBJ1-6,TRBV28,.,few,TGTGCCAGCTCCCTAGGGCAGGGGTGGGGGAATTCACCCCTCCACTTT,CASSLGQGWGNSPLHF
TRBJ2-1,TRBV5-1,TRBD2,.,TGCGCCAGCAGCCCACCGAGCGGGACCAATGAGCAGTTCTTC,CASSPPSGTNEQFF
TRBJ1-2,TRBV7-9,.,.,TGTGCCAGCCGCCCAGGGGAGTCCTATGGCTACACCTTC,CASRPGESYGYTF
TRBJ2-5,TRBV28,TRBD2,.,TGTGCCAGCAGTTTCGGGGGGTGGCAGACCCAGTACTTC,CASSFGGWQTQYF
TRBJ1-2,TRBV27,.,.,TGTGCCAGCAGTTTATCTGTCGAGGGCCTCTATGGCTACACCTTC,CASSLSVEGLYGYTF
TRBJ1-1,TRBV27,.,.,TGTGCCAGCAGTTTATTTGGTGTGGGCCCCGTGACGGCTTTGAACACTGAAGCTTTCTTT,CASSLFGVGPVTALNTEAFF
TRBJ1-5,TRBV27,.,.,TGTGCCAGCAGTTTATTGGGCAGGGAGGGGCAGCCCCAGCATTTT,CASSLLGREGQPQHF
TRBJ2-4,TRBV4-2,TRBD2,.,TGTGCCAGCAGCCAAGCGACTAGCGGGGGGGCCAAAAACATTCAGTACTTC,CASSQATSGGAKNIQYF
TRBJ1-1,TRBV5-1,TRBD1,.,TGCGCCAGCAGCTTGGCGGGACAGCTGAACACTGAAGCTTTCTTT,CASSLAGQLNTEAFF
TRBJ1-3,TRBV6-5,.,few,TGTGCCAGCACTCCAGCGGGCTCTGGAAACACCATATATTTT,CASTPAGSGNTIYF
TRBJ2-7,TRBV19,TRBD1,.,TGTGCCAGTAGTATAGTAGGGGGCTTCTCCTACGAGCAGTACTTC,CASSIVGGFSYEQYF
TRBJ1-6,TRBV5-1,.,few,TGCGCCAGCAGCTTGGTGTCCATCGGGGTAGTTGGATTGGGTTCACCCCTCCACTTT,CASSLVSIGVVGLGSPLHF
TRBJ1-6,TRBV28,.,.,TGTGCCAGCAGTTTATTGGGGAGCTCCTATAATTCACCCCTCCACTTT,CASSLLGSSYNSPLHF
TRBJ2-3,TRBV11-2,.,.,TGTGCCAGCAGCTGGGGGGTGCGGAATACGCAGTATTTT,CASSWGVRNTQYF
TRBJ2-7,TRBV19,.,.,TGTGCCAGTAGTCAGGGGACTACGGTGGTCGAGCAGTACTTC,CASSQGTTVVEQYF
TRBJ2-7,TRBV10-1,.,.,TGCGCCAGCAGTGACTTTATCAGCGCGCGGGCGTCCTACGAGCAGTACTTC,CASSDFISARASYEQYF
TRBJ2-5,TRBV2,TRBD2,.,TGTGCCAGCAGCCGCTTCCCGGGGGGGGAGACCCAGTACTTC,CASSRFPGGETQYF
TRBJ2-1,TRBV27,TRBD2,.,TGTGCCAGCAGCCCTGGGACTAGCGGGATGAATGAGCAGTTCTTC,CASSPGTSGMNEQFF
TRBJ2-3,TRBV7-9,TRBD1,.,TGTGCCAGCAGCTTAACGAGGGACAGGGTGCAGTCAGATACGCAGTATTTT,CASSLTRDRVQSDTQYF
TRBJ2-3,TRBV5-1,.,.,TGCGCCAGCAGCTCTGTCGGGTCGGCAGATACGCAGTATTTT,CASSSVGSADTQYF
TRBJ2-5,TRBV7-9,.,.,TGTGCCAGCAGCTTGGGGCTTTTAGAGACCCAGTACTTC,CASSLGLLETQYF
TRBJ2-3,TRBV2,.,.,TGTGCCAGCAGCCCGTCGAGAGCAGGCCAGGAGGCAGATACGCAGTATTTT,CASSPSRAGQEADTQYF
TRBJ1-4,TRBV5-1,.,.,TGCGCCAGCAGCTTGGAGGCAGGGATATATGAAAAACTGTTTTTT,CASSLEAGIYEKLFF